This T cell receptor beta chain was identified during a study of blood T cell repertoires in COVID-19. Overall study: Samples of COVID-19 (acute and convalescent) were obtained from the United States, Italy and Spain. PBMCs, B-cell-depleted T cells, or T cells were the source of the cDNA or gDNA that made up the material.

V was clipped by 4 bases and J by 4 bases, with 8 bases between them. The CDR3 covers 13 residues. Germline V lookup: CDR1 SGHVS, CDR2 FQNEAQ. As originally analysed: Reference gene primers were amplified, and this amplification served to estimate nucleated cell counts. Method: immunoSEQ multiplex PCR; TCRdb's copy keeps in-frame clones and lacks some. V, J and clone size are those of that table, while D and trimming were read from the DNA. The sample holds about 160,000 clones, roughly 85% seen once. The sample taken for sequencing was peripheral blood. The sequence was obtained from a man in his 70s with acute or convalescent COVID-19. The V call is TRBV7-8, the J call TRBJ1-5, with TRBD1 as a possible D gene (5 bases). The CDR3 DNA is TGTGCCAGCAGCTGGGCAGGGAATCAGCCCCAGCATTTT. This gives the protein CASSWAGNQPQHF.